This T cell receptor (beta chain) was identified during a study of blood T cell repertoires in COVID-19. In the study overall: T cells, B-cell-depleted T cells, or PBMCs supplied cDNA or gDNA.

Some clones are missing from TCRdb's copy, which holds only in-frame ones; the method was immunoSEQ multiplex PCR. The sample lists approximately 80,000 clones, roughly 88% seen once, with around 7.8% in the top ten. Germline assignment: CDR1 GTSNPN and CDR2 SVGIG (reference sequence). V lost 5 bases and J 0 bases, leaving 10 bases between the germline ends. This CDR3 spans 13 amino acids. The sample consisted of peripheral blood. V gene TRBV30 combines with J gene TRBJ1-2; unclear D gene. This TCR came from a man in his forties or fifties with active COVID-19. The CDR3 loop reads CAWGMRANYGYTF. The CDR3 coding sequence is TGTGCCTGGGGAATGAGGGCTAACTATGGCTACACCTTC.